This TCR beta chain derives from a study of blood T cell repertoires in COVID-19. Study background: Donors in the United States, Italy and Spain gave samples during acute or convalescent COVID-19. PBMCs, B-cell-depleted T cells, or T cells were the source of the cDNA or gDNA that made up the material.

The trim removed 3 bases at V and 5 bases at J, leaving 8 bases unmatched. The germline gives CDR1 SGHAT, CDR2 FQNNGV. CDR3 length: 16 amino acids. In the study's own analysis: Estimates of nucleated cell counts were drawn from the amplification of reference gene primers. Measured with immunoSEQ multiplex PCR; TCRdb has only the in-frame clones, and not every one. V and J calls and clone size are as listed in that table; D and trimming were resolved from the DNA. The table shows about 140,000 clones, with 77% occurring only once. The table lists this clone with a count of one. The sequenced sample was peripheral blood. The sequence derives from a woman between 45 and 60 years old with active or convalescent COVID-19. V is TRBV11-2 and J is TRBJ2-1, with 9 bases fitting TRBD2. The DNA for the CDR3 is TGTGCCAGCAGCTTGTACAGCGGGGGGCTTAACAATGAGCAGTTCTTC. Protein: CASSLYSGGLNNEQFF.